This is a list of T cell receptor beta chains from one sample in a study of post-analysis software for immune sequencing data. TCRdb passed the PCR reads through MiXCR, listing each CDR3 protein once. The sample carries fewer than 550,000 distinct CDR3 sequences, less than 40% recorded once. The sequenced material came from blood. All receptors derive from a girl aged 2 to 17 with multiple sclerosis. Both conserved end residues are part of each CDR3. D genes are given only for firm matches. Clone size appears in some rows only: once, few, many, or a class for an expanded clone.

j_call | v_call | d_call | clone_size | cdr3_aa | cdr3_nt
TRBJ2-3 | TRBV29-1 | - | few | CCVVGEDSTDTQYF | TGCTGCGTTGTAGGGGAGGACAGCACAGATACGCAGTATTTT
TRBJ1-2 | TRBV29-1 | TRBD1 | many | CSVEDRGYGYTF | TGCAGCGTCGAAGACAGGGGCTATGGCTACACCTTC
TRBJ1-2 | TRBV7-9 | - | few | CASSLQQGYTF | TGTGCCAGCAGCCTGCAACAGGGCTACACCTTC
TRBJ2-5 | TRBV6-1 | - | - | CASSEWTEIQETQYF | TGTGCCAGCAGTGAATGGACAGAAATACAAGAGACCCAGTACTTC
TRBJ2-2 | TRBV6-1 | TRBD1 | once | CASSLDRVPGELFF | TGTGCCAGCAGCCTAGACAGGGTCCCCGGGGAGCTGTTTTTT
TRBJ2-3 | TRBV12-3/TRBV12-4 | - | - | CASSLLSSITQYF | TGTGCCAGCAGTTTGCTAAGTTCGATAACGCAGTATTTT
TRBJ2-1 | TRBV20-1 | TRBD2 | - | CSAGGARVGTNSYNEQFF | TGCAGTGCCGGGGGGGCTAGGGTGGGAACCAACTCCTACAATGAGCAGTTCTTC
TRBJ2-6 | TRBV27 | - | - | CASSYLGANVLTF | TGTGCCAGCAGCTATCTTGGGGCCAACGTCCTGACTTTC
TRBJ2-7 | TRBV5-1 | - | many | CASRGTSSYEQYF | TGCGCCAGCAGGGGGACATCCTCCTACGAGCAGTACTTC
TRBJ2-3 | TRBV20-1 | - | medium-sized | CSARDWTYTQYF | TGCAGTGCTAGAGATTGGACGTATACGCAGTATTTT